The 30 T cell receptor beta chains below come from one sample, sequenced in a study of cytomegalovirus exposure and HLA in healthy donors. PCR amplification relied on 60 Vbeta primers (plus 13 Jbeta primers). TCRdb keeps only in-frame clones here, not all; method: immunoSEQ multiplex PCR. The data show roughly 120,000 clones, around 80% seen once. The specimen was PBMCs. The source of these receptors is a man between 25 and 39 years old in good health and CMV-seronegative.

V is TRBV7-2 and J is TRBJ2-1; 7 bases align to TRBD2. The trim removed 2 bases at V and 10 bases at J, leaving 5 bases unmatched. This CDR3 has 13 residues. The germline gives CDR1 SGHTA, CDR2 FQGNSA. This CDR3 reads CASSLSSGAEQFF. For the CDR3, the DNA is TGTGCCAGCAGCTTATCGAGCGGGGCCGAGCAGTTCTTC.

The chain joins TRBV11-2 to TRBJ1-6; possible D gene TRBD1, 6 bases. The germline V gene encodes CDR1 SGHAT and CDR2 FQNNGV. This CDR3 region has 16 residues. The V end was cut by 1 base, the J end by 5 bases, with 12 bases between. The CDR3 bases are TGTGCCAGCAGCTTAGTTGCTGGACAGCATAATTCACCCCTCCACTTT. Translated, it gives CASSLVAGQHNSPLHF.

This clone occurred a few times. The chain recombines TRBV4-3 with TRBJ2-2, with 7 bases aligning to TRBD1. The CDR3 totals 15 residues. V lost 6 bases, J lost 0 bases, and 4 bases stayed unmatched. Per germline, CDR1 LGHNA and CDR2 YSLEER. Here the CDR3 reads CASRLTGTNTGELFF. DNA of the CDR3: TGCGCCAGCAGATTGACAGGGACGAACACCGGGGAGCTGTTTTTT.

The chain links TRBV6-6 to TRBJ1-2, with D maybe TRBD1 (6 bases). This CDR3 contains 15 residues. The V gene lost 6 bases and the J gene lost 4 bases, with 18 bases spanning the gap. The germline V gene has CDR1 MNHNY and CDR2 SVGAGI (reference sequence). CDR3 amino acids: CASRPSTGLGYGYTF. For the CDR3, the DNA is TGTGCCAGCAGGCCTTCGACAGGTCTCGGCTATGGCTACACCTTC.

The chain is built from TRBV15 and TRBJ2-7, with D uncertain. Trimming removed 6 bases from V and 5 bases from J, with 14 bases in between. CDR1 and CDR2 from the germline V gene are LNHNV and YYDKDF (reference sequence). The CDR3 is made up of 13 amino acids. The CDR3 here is CATRDTTADEQYF. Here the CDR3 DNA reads TGTGCCACCAGAGACACCACCGCCGACGAGCAGTACTTC.

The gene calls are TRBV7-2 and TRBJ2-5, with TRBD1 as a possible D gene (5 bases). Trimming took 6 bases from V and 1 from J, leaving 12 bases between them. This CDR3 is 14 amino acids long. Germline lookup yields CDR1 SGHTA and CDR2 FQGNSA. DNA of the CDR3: TGTGCCAGCAGTTATAGCCAGGGCCAAGAGACCCAGTACTTC. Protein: CASSYSQGQETQYF.

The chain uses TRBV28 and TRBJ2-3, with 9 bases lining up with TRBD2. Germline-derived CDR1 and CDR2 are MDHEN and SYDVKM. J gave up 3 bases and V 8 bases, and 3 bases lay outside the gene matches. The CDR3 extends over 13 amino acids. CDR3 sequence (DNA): TGTGCCAGCGAGCGGGGGGCGACAGATACGCAGTATTTT. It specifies CASERGATDTQYF.

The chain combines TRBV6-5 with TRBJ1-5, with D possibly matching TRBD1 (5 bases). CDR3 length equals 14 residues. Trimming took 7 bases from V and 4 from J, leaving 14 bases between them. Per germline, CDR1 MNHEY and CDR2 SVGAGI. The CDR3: CASTPPGGNQPQHF. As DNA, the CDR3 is TGTGCCAGCACCCCCCCGGGGGGAAATCAGCCCCAGCATTTT.

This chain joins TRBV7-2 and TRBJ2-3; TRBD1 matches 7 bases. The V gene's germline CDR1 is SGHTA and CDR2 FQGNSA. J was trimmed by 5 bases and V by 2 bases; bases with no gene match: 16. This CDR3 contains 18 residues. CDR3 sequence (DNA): TGTGCCAGCAGCTTAAGTCCCACCCAGGACAGGTGGAAAGATACGCAGTATTTT. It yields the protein CASSLSPTQDRWKDTQYF.

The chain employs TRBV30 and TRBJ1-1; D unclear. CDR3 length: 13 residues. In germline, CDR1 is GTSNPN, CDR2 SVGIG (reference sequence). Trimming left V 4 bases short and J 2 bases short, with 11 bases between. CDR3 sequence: CAWKRQDNTEAFF. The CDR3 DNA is TGTGCCTGGAAACGACAAGATAACACTGAAGCTTTCTTT.

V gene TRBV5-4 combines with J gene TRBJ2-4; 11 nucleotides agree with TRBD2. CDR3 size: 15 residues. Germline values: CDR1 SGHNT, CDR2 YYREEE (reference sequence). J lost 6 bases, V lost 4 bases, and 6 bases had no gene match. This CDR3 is CASSLSGGAPNIQYF. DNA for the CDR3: TGTGCCAGCAGCCTTAGCGGGGGGGCCCCAAACATTCAGTACTTC.

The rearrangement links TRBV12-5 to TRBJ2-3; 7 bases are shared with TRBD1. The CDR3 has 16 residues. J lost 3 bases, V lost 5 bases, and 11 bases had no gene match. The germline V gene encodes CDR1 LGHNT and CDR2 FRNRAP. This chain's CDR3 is CASGQSQGVRTDTQYF. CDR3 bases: TGTGCTAGTGGTCAGAGTCAGGGGGTTCGTACAGATACGCAGTATTTT.

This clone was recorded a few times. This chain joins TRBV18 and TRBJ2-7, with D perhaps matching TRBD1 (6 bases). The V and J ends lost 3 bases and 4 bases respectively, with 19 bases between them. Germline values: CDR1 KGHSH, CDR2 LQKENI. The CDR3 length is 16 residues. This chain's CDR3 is CASSPRGSDSLYEQYF. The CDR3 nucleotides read TGTGCCAGCTCACCTAGGGGATCGGACAGTCTTTACGAGCAGTACTTC.

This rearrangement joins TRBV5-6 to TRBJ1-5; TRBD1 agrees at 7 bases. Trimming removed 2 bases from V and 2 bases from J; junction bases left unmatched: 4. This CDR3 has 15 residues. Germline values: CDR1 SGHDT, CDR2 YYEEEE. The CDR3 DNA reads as TGTGCCAGCAGCTTAGTAGGGGGCCGCAATCAGCCCCAGCATTTT. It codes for CASSLVGGRNQPQHF.

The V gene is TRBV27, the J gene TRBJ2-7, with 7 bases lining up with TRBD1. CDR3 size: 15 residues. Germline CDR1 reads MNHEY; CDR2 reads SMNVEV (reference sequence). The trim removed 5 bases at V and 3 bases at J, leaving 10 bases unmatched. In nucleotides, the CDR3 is TGTGCCAGCAGTCTAAAATCCGGGACAGACTACGAGCAGTACTTC. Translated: CASSLKSGTDYEQYF.

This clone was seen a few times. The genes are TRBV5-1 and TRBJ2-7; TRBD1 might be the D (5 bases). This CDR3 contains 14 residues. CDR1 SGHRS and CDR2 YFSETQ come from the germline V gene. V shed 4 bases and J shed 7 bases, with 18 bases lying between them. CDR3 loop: CASSVDSPTGEQYF. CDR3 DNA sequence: TGCGCCAGCAGCGTCGACAGTCCCACGGGTGAGCAGTACTTC.

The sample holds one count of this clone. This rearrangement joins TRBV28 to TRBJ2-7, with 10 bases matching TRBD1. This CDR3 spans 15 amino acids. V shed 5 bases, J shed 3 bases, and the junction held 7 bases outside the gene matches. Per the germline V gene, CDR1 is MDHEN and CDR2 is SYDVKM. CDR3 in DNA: TGTGCCAGCAGTAGAACCGGGACAGGGGTCTACGAGCAGTACTTC. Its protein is CASSRTGTGVYEQYF. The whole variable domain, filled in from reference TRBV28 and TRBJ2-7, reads DVKVTQSSRYLVKRTGEKVFLECVQDMDHENMFWYRQDPGLGLRLIYFSYDVKMKEKGDIPEGYSVSREKKERFSLILESASTNQTSMYLCASSRTGTGVYEQYFGPGTRLTVT.

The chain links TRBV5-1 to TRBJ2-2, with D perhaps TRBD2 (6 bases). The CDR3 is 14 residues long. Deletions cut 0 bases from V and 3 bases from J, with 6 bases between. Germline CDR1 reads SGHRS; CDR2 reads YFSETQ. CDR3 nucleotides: TGCGCCAGCAGCTTGGGGGGGGACACCGGGGAGCTGTTTTTT. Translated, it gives CASSLGGDTGELFF.

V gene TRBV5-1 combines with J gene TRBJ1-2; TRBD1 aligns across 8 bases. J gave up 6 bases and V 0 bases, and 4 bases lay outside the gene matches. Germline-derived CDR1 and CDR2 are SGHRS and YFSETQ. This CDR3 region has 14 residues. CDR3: CASSLAQTGDGYTF. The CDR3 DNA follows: TGCGCCAGCAGCTTGGCCCAGACAGGGGATGGCTACACCTTC.

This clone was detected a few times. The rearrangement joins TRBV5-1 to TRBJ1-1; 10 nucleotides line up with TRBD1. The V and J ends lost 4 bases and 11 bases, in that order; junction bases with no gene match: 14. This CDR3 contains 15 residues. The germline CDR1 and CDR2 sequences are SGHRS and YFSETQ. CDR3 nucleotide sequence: TGCGCCAGCAGCCCGTCCGGGACAGGGGTTAATCTGGCTTTCTTT. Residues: CASSPSGTGVNLAFF.

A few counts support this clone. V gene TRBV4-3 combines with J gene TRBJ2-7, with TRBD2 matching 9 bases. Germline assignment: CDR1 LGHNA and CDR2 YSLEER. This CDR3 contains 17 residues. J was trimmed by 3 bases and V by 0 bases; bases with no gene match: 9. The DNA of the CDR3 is TGCGCCAGCAGCCAAGACTATAGCGGGGGTCTATTCTACGAGCAGTACTTC. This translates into CASSQDYSGGLFYEQYF.

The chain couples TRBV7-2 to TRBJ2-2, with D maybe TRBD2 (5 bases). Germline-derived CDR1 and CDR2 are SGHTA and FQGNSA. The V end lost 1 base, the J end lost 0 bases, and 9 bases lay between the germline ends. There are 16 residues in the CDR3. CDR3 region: CASSLVGGSNTGELFF. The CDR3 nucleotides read TGTGCCAGCAGCTTAGTGGGCGGGTCGAACACCGGGGAGCTGTTTTTT.

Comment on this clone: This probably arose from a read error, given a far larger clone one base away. CDR3 sequence reads: CASRGPGFRNQPQNF. The DNA for the CDR3 is TGTGCCAGCAGGGGGCCCGGCTTTCGAAATCAGCCCCAGAATTTT. V gene TRBV2 combines with J gene TRBJ1-5; D may be TRBD1 (5 bases). The germline gives CDR1 SNHLY, CDR2 FYNNEI. This CDR3 has 15 amino acids.

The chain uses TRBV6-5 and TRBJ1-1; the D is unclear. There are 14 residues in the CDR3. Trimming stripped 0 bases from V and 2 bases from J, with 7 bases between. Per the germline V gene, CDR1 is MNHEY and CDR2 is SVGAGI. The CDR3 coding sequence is TGTGCCAGCAGTTACTCCTTGACTAACACTGAAGCTTTCTTT. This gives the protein CASSYSLTNTEAFF.

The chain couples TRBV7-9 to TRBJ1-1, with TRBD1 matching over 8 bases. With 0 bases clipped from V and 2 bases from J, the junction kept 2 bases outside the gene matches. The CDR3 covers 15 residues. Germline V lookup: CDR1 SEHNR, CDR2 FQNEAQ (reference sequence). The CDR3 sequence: CASSLATGENTEAFF. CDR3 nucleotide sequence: TGTGCCAGCAGCTTAGCGACAGGGGAAAACACTGAAGCTTTCTTT.

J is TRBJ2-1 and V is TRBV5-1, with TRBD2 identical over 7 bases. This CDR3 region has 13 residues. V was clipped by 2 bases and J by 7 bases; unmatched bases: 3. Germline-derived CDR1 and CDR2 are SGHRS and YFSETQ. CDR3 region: CASSFQGGNEQFF. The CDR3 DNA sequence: TGCGCCAGCAGCTTCCAGGGAGGGAATGAGCAGTTCTTC.

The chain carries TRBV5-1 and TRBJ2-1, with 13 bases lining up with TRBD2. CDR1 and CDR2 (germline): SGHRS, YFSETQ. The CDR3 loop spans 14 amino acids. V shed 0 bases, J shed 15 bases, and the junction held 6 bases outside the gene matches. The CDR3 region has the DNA TGCGCCAGCAGCTTGGGACTAGCGGGAGGCGGTGGGTTCTTC. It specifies CASSLGLAGGGGFF.

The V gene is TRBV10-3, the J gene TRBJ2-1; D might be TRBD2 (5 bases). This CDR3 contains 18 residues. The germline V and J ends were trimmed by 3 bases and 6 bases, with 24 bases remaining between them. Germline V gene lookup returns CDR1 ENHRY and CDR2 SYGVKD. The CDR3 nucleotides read TGTGCCATCAGTGACTGGAGACTAACTGGGGATGGGTCCAATGAGCAGTTCTTC. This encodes CAISDWRLTGDGSNEQFF.

This chain's CDR3 is CSGQLAEETQYF. The CDR3 DNA reads as TGCAGCGGGCAACTAGCGGAAGAGACCCAGTACTTC. The chain links TRBV29-1 to TRBJ2-5, with 8 bases identical to TRBD2. Germline values: CDR1 SQVTM, CDR2 ANQGSEA. Germline trimming cut 7 bases from V and 3 bases from J; bases unmatched to any gene: 4. The CDR3 covers 12 residues. The whole variable domain, filled in from reference TRBV29-1 and TRBJ2-5, reads SAVISQKPSRDICQRGTSLTIQCQVDSQVTMMFWYRQQPGQSLTLIATANQGSEATYESGFVIDKFPISRPNLTFSTLTVSNMSPEDSSIYLCSGQLAEETQYFGPGTRLLVL.

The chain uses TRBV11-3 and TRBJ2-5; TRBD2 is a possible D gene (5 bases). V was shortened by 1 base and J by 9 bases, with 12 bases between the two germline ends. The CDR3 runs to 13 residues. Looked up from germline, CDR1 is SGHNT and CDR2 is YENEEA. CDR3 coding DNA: TGTGCCAGCAGCTTAGTTCCAGGCGGGTCCCAGTACTTC. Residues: CASSLVPGGSQYF.